This note documents a single T cell receptor (beta chain) sequence. The authors' processing: Amplification of reference gene primers was used by the study to estimate nucleated cell counts. Here immunoSEQ multiplex PCR was the method, and the copy in TCRdb shows in-frame clones only, minus some. That table gives V, J and clone size, and the DNA gave D and trimming. This sample has about 390,000 clones, with around 87% found just once. In Seattle, patients joined the study during active infection and were tracked longitudinally. Per germline, CDR1 MNHEY and CDR2 SVGEGT. The CDR3 contains 17 residues. V was trimmed by 6 bases and J by 3 bases, leaving 22 bases between them. This specimen comes from a study of blood T cell repertoires in COVID-19. Looking at the study overall: Specimens from acute and convalescent COVID-19 originated in the United States, Italy and Spain. The cDNA or gDNA used as material had been derived from T cells, B-cell-depleted T cells, or PBMCs.

The material sequenced was peripheral blood. The receptor was derived from a woman aged 60-75 years with COVID-19, enrolled during active disease. The chain carries TRBV6-2 or TRBV6-3 and TRBJ2-3; TRBD2 is a possible D gene (5 bases). CDR3 nucleotides: TGTGCCAGCAGCCCTGATCGTCTAGCATTAGGGACAGATACGCAGTATTTT. Its protein product is CASSPDRLALGTDTQYF.